Following are 19 T cell receptor beta chains from one sample sequenced in a study of EBV T-cell therapy then PD-1 blockade in nasopharyngeal carcinoma. For these receptors, no antigen is known. Treatment meaning: AdE1-LMPpoly-expanded autologous EBV-specific T-cell therapy followed by anti-PD-1 nivolumab. TCRdb's table, derived via immunoSEQ multiplex PCR, lists solely in-frame clones and lacks some. The sample holds 14,000 or so clones, 84% seen once. Sequences were derived from CD8+ T cells from blood, sampled around day 100 from a patient whose treatment included autologous EBV-specific T cells and nivolumab. These receptors were taken from a man in his forties with nasopharyngeal carcinoma.

DNA for the CDR3: TGTGCCAGCAGTTTATGGACGGGGTTGGGGTCAGGGGAGACCCAGTACTTC. This encodes CASSLWTGLGSGETQYF. V gene TRBV28 combines with J gene TRBJ2-5; tentatively, D is TRBD1 or TRBD2 (5 bases each). V was trimmed by 0 bases and J by 5 bases, leaving 19 bases between them. This CDR3 region has 17 residues. Germline V gives CDR1 MDHEN, CDR2 SYDVKM.

The chain has TRBV5-4 and TRBJ2-7, with D perhaps matching TRBD2 (6 bases). Germline assignment: CDR1 SGHNT and CDR2 YYREEE (reference sequence). The CDR3 is 12 residues long. Trimming shortened V by 2 bases and J by 5 bases, and 8 bases separated the two germline ends. Here the CDR3 DNA reads TGTGCCAGCAGCTTAGGAGGGGACGAGCAGTACTTC. Translating it yields CASSLGGDEQYF.

This chain joins TRBV3-1 (or the pseudogene TRBV3-2) and TRBJ2-7; unclear D gene. Trimming pared 3 bases from V and 6 bases from J, leaving 6 bases between. CDR1 and CDR2 (germline): LGHDT, YNNKEL (reference sequence). This CDR3 contains 11 residues. The CDR3 spells CASSHSPEQYF. CDR3 DNA sequence: TGTGCCAGCAGCCACTCGCCCGAGCAGTACTTC.

This chain joins TRBV29-1 and TRBJ2-7, with D maybe TRBD2 (6 bases). The germline V gene encodes CDR1 SQVTM and CDR2 ANQGSEA. This CDR3 comprises 15 residues. With 7 bases removed from V and 2 bases from J, the gap between germline ends came to 21 bases. CDR3 DNA sequence: TGCAGCGCAGCCGGGAGTCCCCTTAGGACCTACGAGCAGTACTTC. Translation gives CSAAGSPLRTYEQYF.

J is TRBJ1-1 and V is TRBV4-1, with D possibly being TRBD1 (6 bases). V lost 5 bases, J lost 3 bases, and 10 bases lay in between. The CDR3 is made up of 13 amino acids. Germline V gene lookup returns CDR1 MGHRA and CDR2 YSYEKL. CDR3 DNA sequence: TGCGCCAGCAGCGAGAGGGGGGACACTGAAGCTTTCTTT. Protein product: CASSERGDTEAFF.

Only one count was recorded for this clone. CDR3 in DNA: TGCGCCAGCAGTGAGTTTAGGACAGCCGGGGAGCTGTTTTTT. Translating gives CASSEFRTAGELFF. The genes are TRBV10-2 and TRBJ2-2, with D possibly being TRBD1 (6 bases). The CDR3 covers 14 residues. Germline CDR1 reads WSHSY; CDR2 reads SAAADI. The germline V and J ends were trimmed by 1 base and 6 bases, with 9 bases remaining between them.

The chain uses TRBV2 and TRBJ2-7; D possibly corresponds to TRBD1 (5 bases). Trimming shortened V by 3 bases and J by 2 bases, and 17 bases separated the two germline ends. CDR1 SNHLY and CDR2 FYNNEI come from the germline V gene. This CDR3 contains 16 residues. The CDR3 region is CASSDDSLPRAYEQYF. The CDR3 coding sequence is TGTGCCAGCAGTGACGACAGCCTACCACGGGCCTACGAGCAGTACTTC.

This clone was seen only once. The chain carries TRBV9 and TRBJ2-3; D not certain. Germline V gives CDR1 SGDLS, CDR2 YYNGEE. The CDR3 is 13 amino acids. Trimming took 2 bases from V and 0 from J, leaving 4 bases between them. The CDR3 DNA reads TGTGCCAGCAGCGTTACTAGCACAGATACGCAGTATTTT. The encoded protein is CASSVTSTDTQYF.

This chain joins TRBV7-9 and TRBJ1-5; D perhaps matches TRBD1 (5 bases). This CDR3 region has 15 residues. CDR1 SEHNR and CDR2 FQNEAQ come from the germline V gene (reference sequence). Trimming left V 1 base short and J 2 bases short, with 9 bases between. As DNA, the CDR3 is TGTGCCAGCAGCTTAGGGGCAGGGCGCAATCAGCCCCAGCATTTT. Its protein is CASSLGAGRNQPQHF.

The chain carries TRBV5-4 and TRBJ2-5, with 9 nucleotides matching TRBD2. With 0 bases clipped from V and 5 bases from J, the junction kept 8 bases outside the gene matches. CDR1 is SGHNT, CDR2 YYREEE, per germline (reference sequence). CDR3 length equals 16 residues. The CDR3 region is CASSLAGGGARETQYF. CDR3 in DNA: TGTGCCAGCAGCTTGGCCGGCGGGGGGGCCCGGGAGACCCAGTACTTC.

This chain connects TRBV6-2 or TRBV6-3 to TRBJ2-6; possible D gene TRBD2, 5 bases. The CDR3 runs 15 residues. CDR1 and CDR2 (germline): MNHEY, SVGEGT. V was clipped by 6 bases and J by 0 bases, with 9 bases between them. The CDR3 bases are TGTGCCAGCAGCTCGCGGGTCTCTGGGGCCAACGTCCTGACTTTC. Translated, it gives CASSSRVSGANVLTF.

The V call is TRBV24-1, the J call TRBJ2-1, with 9 bases that match TRBD1. Germline V gene data show CDR1 as KGHDR and CDR2 as SFDVKD. J gave up 3 bases and V 0 bases, and 5 bases lay outside the gene matches. The CDR3 sequence is 17 residues long. CDR3 in amino acids: CATSDLHGTGNYNEQFF. The CDR3 bases are TGTGCCACCAGTGATTTGCACGGGACAGGGAACTACAATGAGCAGTTCTTC.

The chain uses TRBV28 and TRBJ1-2; 7 bases fit TRBD1. V gave up 3 bases and J gave up 4 bases; unmatched junction bases: 8. The CDR3 is 15 residues long. Germline CDR1 MDHEN, CDR2 SYDVKM. This CDR3 is CASSFPAGGLYGYTF. The CDR3 nucleotides read TGTGCCAGCAGTTTCCCAGCAGGGGGTCTCTATGGCTACACCTTC.

This chain connects TRBV9 to TRBJ1-5, with D possibly being TRBD1 (6 bases). The CDR3 has 13 amino acids. Between the trimmed V and J ends, which lost 8 bases and 6 bases, there was a span of 15 bases. Germline lookup yields CDR1 SGDLS and CDR2 YYNGEE. DNA of the CDR3: TGTGCCAGTAGCCAGGGGTACGGTCAGCCCCAGCATTTT. This translates into CASSQGYGQPQHF.

This clone was observed a few times. This chain uses TRBV19 with TRBJ2-1; D is undetermined. The CDR3 spans 14 residues. The germline V gene encodes CDR1 LNHDA and CDR2 SQIVND (reference sequence). Trimming stripped 5 bases from V and 8 bases from J, with 16 bases between. The CDR3 sequence: CASSALFSIDEQFF. CDR3 sequence (DNA): TGTGCCAGTAGTGCCCTTTTCAGTATCGATGAGCAGTTCTTC.

In its sample, this clone ranks as large. The chain recombines TRBV6-5 with TRBJ1-2, with D hard to call. V shed 2 bases and J shed 9 bases, with 10 bases lying between them. This CDR3 has 12 residues. Per germline, CDR1 MNHEY and CDR2 SVGAGI. Here the CDR3 DNA reads TGTGCCAGCAGTTACGTCGGAGGAAGCTACACCTTC. Encoded protein: CASSYVGGSYTF.

The CDR3 bases are TGTGCCAGCAGCCGAGACAGGGGATACGAGCAGTACTTC. This gives the protein CASSRDRGYEQYF. J is TRBJ2-7 and V is TRBV7-6; 8 bases map to TRBD1. The germline V gene has CDR1 SGHVS and CDR2 FNYEAQ. The V gene end was trimmed by 5 bases and the J gene end by 4 bases; junction bases not matched to a gene: 4. The CDR3 has 13 amino acids.

The chain couples TRBV9 to TRBJ2-1; D is unresolved. Deletions cut 0 bases from V and 0 bases from J, with 4 bases between. Germline loops: CDR1 SGDLS, CDR2 YYNGEE. This CDR3 region has 14 residues. This CDR3 reads CASSVDSSYNEQFF. The CDR3 bases are TGTGCCAGCAGCGTAGACAGCTCCTACAATGAGCAGTTCTTC.

This clone came up once. The chain links TRBV6-1 to TRBJ2-7; 11 nucleotides line up with TRBD2. The V and J ends lost 2 bases and 5 bases, in that order; junction bases with no gene match: 5. Per germline, CDR1 MNHNS and CDR2 SASEGT. The CDR3 is 15 amino acids. For the CDR3, the DNA is TGTGCCAGCAGTGAACTTAGCGGGGGGGCCCACGAGCAGTACTTC. Translating gives CASSELSGGAHEQYF.